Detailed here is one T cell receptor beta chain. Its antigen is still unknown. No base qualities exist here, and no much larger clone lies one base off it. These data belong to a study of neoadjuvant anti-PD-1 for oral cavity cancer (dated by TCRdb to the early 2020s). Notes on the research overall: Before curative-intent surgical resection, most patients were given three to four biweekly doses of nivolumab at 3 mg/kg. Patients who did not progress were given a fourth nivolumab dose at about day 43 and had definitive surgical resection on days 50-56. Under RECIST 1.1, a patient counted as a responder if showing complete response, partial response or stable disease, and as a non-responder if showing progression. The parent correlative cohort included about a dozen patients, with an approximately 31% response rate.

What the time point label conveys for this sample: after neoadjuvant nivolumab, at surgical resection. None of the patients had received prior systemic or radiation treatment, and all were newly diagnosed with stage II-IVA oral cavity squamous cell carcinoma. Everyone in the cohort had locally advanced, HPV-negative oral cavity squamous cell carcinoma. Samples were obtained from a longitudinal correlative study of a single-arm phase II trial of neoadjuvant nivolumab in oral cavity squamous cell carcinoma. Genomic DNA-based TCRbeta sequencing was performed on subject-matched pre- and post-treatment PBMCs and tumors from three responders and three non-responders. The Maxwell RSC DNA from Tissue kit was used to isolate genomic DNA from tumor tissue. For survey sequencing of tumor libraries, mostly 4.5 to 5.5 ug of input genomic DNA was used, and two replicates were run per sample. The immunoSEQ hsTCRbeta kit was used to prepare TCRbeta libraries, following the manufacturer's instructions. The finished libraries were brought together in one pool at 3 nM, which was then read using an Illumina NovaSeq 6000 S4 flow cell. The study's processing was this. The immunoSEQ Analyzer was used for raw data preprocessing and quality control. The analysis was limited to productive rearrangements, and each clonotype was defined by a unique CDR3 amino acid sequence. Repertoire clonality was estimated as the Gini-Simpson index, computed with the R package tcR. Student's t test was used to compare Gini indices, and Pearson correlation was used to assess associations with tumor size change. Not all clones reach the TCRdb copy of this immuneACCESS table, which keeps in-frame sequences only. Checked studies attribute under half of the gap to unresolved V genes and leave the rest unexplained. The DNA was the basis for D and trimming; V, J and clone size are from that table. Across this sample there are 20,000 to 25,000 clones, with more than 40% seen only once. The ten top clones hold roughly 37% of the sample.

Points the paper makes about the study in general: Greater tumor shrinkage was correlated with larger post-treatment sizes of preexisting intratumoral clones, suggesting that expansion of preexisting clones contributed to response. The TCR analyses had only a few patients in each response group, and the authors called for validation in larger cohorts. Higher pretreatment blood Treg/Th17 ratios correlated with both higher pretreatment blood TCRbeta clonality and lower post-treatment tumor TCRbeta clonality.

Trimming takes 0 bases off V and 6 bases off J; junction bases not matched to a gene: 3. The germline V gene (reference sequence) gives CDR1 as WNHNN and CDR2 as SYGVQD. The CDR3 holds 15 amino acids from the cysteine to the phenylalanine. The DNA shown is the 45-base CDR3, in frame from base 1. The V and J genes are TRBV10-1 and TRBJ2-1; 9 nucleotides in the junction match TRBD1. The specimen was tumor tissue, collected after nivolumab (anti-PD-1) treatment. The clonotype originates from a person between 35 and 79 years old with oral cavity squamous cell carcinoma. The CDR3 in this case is CASSESPGQGNEQFF. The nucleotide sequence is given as TGCGCCAGCAGTGAGTCTCCGGGACAGGGCAATGAGCAGTTCTTC.